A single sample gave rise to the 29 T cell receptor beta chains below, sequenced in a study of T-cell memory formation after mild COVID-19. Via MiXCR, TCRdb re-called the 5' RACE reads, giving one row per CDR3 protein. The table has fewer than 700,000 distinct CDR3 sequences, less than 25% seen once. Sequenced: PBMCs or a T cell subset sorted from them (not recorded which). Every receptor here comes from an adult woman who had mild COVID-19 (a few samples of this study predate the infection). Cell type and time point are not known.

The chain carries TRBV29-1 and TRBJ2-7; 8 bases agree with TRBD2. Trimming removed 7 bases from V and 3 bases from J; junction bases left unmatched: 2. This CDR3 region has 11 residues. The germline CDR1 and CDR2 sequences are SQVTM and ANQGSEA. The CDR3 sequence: CSGGGLYEQYF. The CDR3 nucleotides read TGCAGCGGCGGGGGGCTCTACGAGCAGTACTTC.

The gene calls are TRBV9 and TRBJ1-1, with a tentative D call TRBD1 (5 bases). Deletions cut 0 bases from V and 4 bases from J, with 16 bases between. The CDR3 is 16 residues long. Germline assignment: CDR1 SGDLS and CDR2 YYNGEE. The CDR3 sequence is CASSVASGLGGTEAFF. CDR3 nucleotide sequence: TGTGCCAGCAGCGTAGCGTCGGGACTTGGGGGCACTGAAGCTTTCTTT.

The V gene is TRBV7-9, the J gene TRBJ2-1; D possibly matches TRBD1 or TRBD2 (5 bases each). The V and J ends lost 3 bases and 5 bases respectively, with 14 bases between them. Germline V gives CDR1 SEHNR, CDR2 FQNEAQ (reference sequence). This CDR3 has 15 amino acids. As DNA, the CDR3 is TGTGCCAGCAGCTTCCCCGGGACGGTAAACAATGAGCAGTTCTTC. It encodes CASSFPGTVNNEQFF. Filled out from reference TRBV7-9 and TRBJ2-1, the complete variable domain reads DTGVSQNPRHKITKRGQNVTFRCDPISEHNRLYWYRQTLGQGPEFLTYFQNEAQLEKSRLLSDRFSAERPKGSFSTLEIQRTEQGDSAMYLCASSFPGTVNNEQFFGPGTRLTVL.

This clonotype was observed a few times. CDR3 sequence: CASTPLIGTSSYNEQFF. The CDR3, as DNA: TGCGCCAGCACTCCTTTGATCGGGACTAGCTCCTACAATGAGCAGTTCTTC. The chain employs TRBV5-1 and TRBJ2-1; TRBD2 aligns across 8 bases. The junction had 11 bases not matched to a gene; V was cut back by 6 bases and J by 0 bases. CDR3 length: 17 residues. Germline lookup yields CDR1 SGHRS and CDR2 YFSETQ.

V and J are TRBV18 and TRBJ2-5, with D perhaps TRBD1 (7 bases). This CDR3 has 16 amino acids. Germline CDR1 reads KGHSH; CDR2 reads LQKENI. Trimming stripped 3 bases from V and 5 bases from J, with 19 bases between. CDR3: CASSPRPGQAGETQYF. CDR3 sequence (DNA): TGTGCCAGCTCACCGAGGCCCGGACAGGCGGGGGAGACCCAGTACTTC.

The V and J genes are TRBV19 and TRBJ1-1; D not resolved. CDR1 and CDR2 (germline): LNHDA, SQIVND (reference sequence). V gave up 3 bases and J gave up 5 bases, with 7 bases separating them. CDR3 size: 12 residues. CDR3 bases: TGTGCCAGTAGTATGGTGGGAACTGAAGCTTTCTTT. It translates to CASSMVGTEAFF.

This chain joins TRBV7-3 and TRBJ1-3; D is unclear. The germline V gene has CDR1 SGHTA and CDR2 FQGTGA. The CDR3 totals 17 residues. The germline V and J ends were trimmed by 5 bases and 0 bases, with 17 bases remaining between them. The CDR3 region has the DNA TGTGCCAGCAGCCCTCGTGGAGGCCGTTTCTCTGGAAACACCATATATTTT. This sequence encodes CASSPRGGRFSGNTIYF.

This chain's CDR3 is CASSSAPSTGEGTDTQYF. The CDR3 bases are TGTGCCAGCAGCTCGGCCCCATCAACAGGGGAAGGGACAGATACGCAGTATTTT. This sequence joins TRBV7-3 and TRBJ2-3, with 7 bases lining up with TRBD1. The J segment lost 3 bases and the V segment lost 4 bases, leaving 16 bases of the junction unmatched. Per the germline V gene, CDR1 is SGHTA and CDR2 is FQGTGA. CDR3 size: 18 residues.

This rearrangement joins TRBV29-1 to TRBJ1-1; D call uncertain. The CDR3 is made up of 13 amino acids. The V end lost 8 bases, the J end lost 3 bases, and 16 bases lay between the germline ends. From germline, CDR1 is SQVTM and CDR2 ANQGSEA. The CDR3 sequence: CSHAVGRYTEAFF. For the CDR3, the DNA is TGCAGCCACGCGGTAGGGAGGTACACTGAAGCTTTCTTT. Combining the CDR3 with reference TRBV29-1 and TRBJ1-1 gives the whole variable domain SAVISQKPSRDICQRGTSLTIQCQVDSQVTMMFWYRQQPGQSLTLIATANQGSEATYESGFVIDKFPISRPNLTFSTLTVSNMSPEDSSIYLCSHAVGRYTEAFFGQGTRLTVV.

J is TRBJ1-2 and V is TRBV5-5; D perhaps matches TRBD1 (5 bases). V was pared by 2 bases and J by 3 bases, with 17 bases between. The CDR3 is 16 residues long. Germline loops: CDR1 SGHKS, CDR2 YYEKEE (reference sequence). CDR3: CASSLRSGGGDYGYTF. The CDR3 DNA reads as TGTGCCAGCAGCTTAAGGTCGGGCGGAGGGGACTATGGCTACACCTTC.

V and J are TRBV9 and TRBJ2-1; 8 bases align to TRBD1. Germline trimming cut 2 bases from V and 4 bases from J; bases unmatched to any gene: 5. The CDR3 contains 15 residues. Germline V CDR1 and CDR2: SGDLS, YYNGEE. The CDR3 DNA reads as TGTGCCAGCAGCGTTGACAGGGGTAGGTACAATGAGCAGTTCTTC. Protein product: CASSVDRGRYNEQFF.

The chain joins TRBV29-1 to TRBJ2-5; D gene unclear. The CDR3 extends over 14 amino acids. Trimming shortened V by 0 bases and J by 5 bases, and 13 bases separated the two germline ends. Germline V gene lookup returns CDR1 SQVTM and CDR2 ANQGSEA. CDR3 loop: CSVEDERFPETQYF. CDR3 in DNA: TGCAGCGTTGAAGATGAGAGGTTTCCGGAGACCCAGTACTTC.

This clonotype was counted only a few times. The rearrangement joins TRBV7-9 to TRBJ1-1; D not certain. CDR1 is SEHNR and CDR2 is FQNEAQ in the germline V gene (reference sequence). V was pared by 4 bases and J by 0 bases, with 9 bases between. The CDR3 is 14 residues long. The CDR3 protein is CASSSRTVNTEAFF. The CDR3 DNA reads TGTGCCAGCAGCTCCCGCACAGTGAACACTGAAGCTTTCTTT.

CDR3: CASLRFGSYGYTF. In DNA, the CDR3 is TGTGCCAGTCTAAGATTCGGGAGCTATGGCTACACCTTC. This chain uses TRBV19 with TRBJ1-2; no definite D call. Germline V gives CDR1 LNHDA, CDR2 SQIVND (reference sequence). Trimming left V 8 bases short and J 4 bases short, with 14 bases between. The CDR3 is 13 residues long.

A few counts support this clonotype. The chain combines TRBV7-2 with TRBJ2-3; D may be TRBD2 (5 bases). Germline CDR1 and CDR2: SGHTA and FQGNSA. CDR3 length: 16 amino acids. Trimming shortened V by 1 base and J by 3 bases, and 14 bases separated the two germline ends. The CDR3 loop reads CASSLGGRGQTDTQYF. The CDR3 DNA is TGTGCCAGCAGCTTAGGAGGGCGAGGGCAGACAGATACGCAGTATTTT.

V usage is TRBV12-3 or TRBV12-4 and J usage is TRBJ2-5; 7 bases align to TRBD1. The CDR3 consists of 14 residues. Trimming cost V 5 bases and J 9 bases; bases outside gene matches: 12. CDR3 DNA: TGTGCCAGCAGTCCCTCAAGGACAGGTGGCCCCCAGTACTTC. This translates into CASSPSRTGGPQYF.

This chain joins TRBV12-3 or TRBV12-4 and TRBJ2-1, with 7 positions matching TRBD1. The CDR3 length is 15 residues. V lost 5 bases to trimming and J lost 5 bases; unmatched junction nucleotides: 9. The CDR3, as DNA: TGTGCCAGCAGTCAAGCCCGGACAGGAGACAATGAGCAGTTCTTC. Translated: CASSQARTGDNEQFF.

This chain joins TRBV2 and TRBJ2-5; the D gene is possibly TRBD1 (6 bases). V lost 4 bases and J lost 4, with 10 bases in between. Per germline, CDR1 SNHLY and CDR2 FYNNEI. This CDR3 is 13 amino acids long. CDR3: CASSGGGLETQYF. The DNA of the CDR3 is TGTGCCAGCAGTGGTGGGGGCCTAGAGACCCAGTACTTC. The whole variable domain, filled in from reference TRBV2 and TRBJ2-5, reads EPEVTQTPSHQVTQMGQEVILRCVPISNHLYFYWYRQILGQKVEFLVSFYNNEISEKSEIFDDQFSVERPDGSNFTLKIRSTKLEDSAMYFCASSGGGLETQYFGPGTRLLVL.

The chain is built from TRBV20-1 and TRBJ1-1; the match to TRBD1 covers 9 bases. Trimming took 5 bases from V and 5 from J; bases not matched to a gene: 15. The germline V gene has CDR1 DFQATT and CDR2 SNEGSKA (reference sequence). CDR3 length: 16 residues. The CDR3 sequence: CSALNPNRDRATEAFF. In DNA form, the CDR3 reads TGCAGTGCTCTAAACCCCAACCGGGACAGGGCAACTGAAGCTTTCTTT.

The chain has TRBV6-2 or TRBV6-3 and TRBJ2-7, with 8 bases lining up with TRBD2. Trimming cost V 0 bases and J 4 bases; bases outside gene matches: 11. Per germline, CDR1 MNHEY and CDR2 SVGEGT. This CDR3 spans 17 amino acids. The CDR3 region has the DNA TGTGCCAGCAGTTACTCGCCGGGACTAGGCGGGGTTTACGAGCAGTACTTC. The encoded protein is CASSYSPGLGGVYEQYF.

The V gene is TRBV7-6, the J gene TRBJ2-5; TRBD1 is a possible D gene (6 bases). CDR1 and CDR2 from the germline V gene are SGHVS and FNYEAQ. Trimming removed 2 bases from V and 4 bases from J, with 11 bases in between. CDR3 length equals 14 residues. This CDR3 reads CASSLKTGRETQYF. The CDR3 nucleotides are TGTGCCAGCAGCTTAAAAACAGGGCGAGAGACCCAGTACTTC.

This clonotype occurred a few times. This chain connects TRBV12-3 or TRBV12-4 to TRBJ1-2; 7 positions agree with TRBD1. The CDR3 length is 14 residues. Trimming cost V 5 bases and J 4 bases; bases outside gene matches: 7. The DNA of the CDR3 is TGTGCCAGCAGTACCTCTGGGACAGTCTATGGCTACACCTTC. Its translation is CASSTSGTVYGYTF.

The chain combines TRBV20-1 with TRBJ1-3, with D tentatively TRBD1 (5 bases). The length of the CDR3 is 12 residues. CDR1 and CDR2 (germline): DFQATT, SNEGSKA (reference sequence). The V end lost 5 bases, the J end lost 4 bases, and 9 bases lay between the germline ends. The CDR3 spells CSAGHGGNTIYF. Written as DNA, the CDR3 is TGCAGTGCTGGACATGGGGGAAACACCATATATTTT.

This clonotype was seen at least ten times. The CDR3 reads CASSLELAEETQYF. The CDR3 nucleotides are TGTGCCAGCAGCTTAGAGCTAGCGGAAGAGACCCAGTACTTC. V and J are TRBV7-9 and TRBJ2-5; 7 bases line up with TRBD2. Trimming took 1 base from V and 3 from J; bases not matched to a gene: 2. The germline CDR1 and CDR2 sequences are SEHNR and FQNEAQ (reference sequence). The CDR3 sequence is 14 residues long.

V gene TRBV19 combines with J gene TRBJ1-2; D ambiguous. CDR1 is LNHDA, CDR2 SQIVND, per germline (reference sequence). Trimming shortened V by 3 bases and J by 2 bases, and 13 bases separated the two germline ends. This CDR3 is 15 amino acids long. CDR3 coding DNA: TGTGCCAGTAGTATCTGGAAGGGAAGGAACTATGGCTACACCTTC. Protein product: CASSIWKGRNYGYTF.

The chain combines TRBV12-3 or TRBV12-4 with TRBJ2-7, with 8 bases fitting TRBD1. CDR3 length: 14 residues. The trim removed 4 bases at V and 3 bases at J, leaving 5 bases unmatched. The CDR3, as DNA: TGTGCCAGCAGTTCCAGGGGACAGGACTACGAGCAGTACTTC. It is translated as CASSSRGQDYEQYF.

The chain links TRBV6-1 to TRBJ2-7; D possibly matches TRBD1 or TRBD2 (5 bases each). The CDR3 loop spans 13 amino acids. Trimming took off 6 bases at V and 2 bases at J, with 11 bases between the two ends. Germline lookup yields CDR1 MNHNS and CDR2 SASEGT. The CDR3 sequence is CASSRDGAYEQYF. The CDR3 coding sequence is TGTGCCAGCAGCCGGGACGGTGCCTACGAGCAGTACTTC.

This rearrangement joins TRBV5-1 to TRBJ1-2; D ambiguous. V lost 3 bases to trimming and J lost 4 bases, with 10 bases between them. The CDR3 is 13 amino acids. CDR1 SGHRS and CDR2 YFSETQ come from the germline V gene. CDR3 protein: CASSSDPGYGYTF. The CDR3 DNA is TGCGCCAGCAGCTCGGACCCAGGCTATGGCTACACCTTC.

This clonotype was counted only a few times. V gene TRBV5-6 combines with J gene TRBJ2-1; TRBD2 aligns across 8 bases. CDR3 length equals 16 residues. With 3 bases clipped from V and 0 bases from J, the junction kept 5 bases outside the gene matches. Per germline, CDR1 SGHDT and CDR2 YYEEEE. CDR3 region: CASSSPGTSSYNEQFF. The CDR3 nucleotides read TGTGCCAGCAGCTCACCCGGGACTAGCTCCTACAATGAGCAGTTCTTC.